A single sample gave rise to the 14 T cell receptor beta chains below, sequenced in a study of radiotherapy plus CTLA-4 blockade in lung cancer. Sequencing used immunoSEQ multiplex PCR; TCRdb keeps in-frame clones, though not all of them. The table has tens of thousands of clones, over 55% seen once. The input for sequencing was peripheral blood, taken from a patient treated with radiotherapy plus ipilimumab. These receptors originate from a human donor with non-small cell lung cancer who had a partial response to radiotherapy plus ipilimumab.

The chain combines TRBV5-1 with TRBJ2-5; 8 bases fit TRBD1. The CDR3 has 14 amino acids. The germline gives CDR1 SGHRS, CDR2 YFSETQ. J lost 5 bases, V lost 4 bases, and 7 bases had no gene match. This chain's CDR3 is CASSTGTGRETQYF. The CDR3 DNA reads TGCGCCAGCAGCACTGGGACAGGACGGGAGACCCAGTACTTC.

The chain joins TRBV2 to TRBJ1-1, with TRBD1 as a possible D gene (5 bases). The CDR3 covers 13 residues. Per germline, CDR1 SNHLY and CDR2 FYNNEI. Trimming removed 4 bases at V and 2 bases at J, with 8 bases between. The CDR3 sequence is CASSVDTNTEAFF. In DNA, the CDR3 is TGTGCCAGCAGTGTGGACACAAACACTGAAGCTTTCTTT.

The rearrangement links TRBV7-8 to TRBJ2-5, with TRBD2 matching over 8 bases. The germline V gene encodes CDR1 SGHVS and CDR2 FQNEAQ. The V and J ends lost 2 bases and 3 bases, in that order; junction bases with no gene match: 17. The CDR3 spans 19 residues. Here the CDR3 reads CASSLPEPGGAGMEETQYF. The CDR3 nucleotides read TGTGCCAGCAGCTTACCAGAGCCCGGGGGGGCTGGTATGGAAGAGACCCAGTACTTC.

This chain connects TRBV16 to TRBJ2-5; D not resolved. Looked up from germline, CDR1 is KGHSY and CDR2 is FQNENV. Trimming removed 2 bases at V and 3 bases at J, with 7 bases between. This CDR3 comprises 13 residues. The DNA of the CDR3 is TGTGCCAGCAGCCAAAACACAGAAGAGACCCAGTACTTC. It yields the protein CASSQNTEETQYF.

This clone has a handful of counts. The chain is built from TRBV7-9 and TRBJ2-1, with TRBD1 as a possible D gene (5 bases). This CDR3 has 14 residues. The ends were cut back, 1 base at V and 3 bases at J, with 7 bases in the middle. Germline V gene data show CDR1 as SEHNR and CDR2 as FQNEAQ (reference sequence). The CDR3 DNA reads as TGTGCCAGCAGCTTAGGGGGCAACTACAATGAGCAGTTCTTC. Translated, it gives CASSLGGNYNEQFF. The variable domain in full, completed from reference TRBV7-9 and TRBJ2-1, reads DTGVSQNPRHKITKRGQNVTFRCDPISEHNRLYWYRQTLGQGPEFLTYFQNEAQLEKSRLLSDRFSAERPKGSFSTLEIQRTEQGDSAMYLCASSLGGNYNEQFFGPGTRLTVL.

V gene TRBV5-1 combines with J gene TRBJ1-6, with no clear D. The CDR3 is made up of 15 amino acids. Germline V gene data show CDR1 as SGHRS and CDR2 as YFSETQ. The V end lost 3 bases, the J end lost 8 bases, and 15 bases lay between the germline ends. In nucleotides, the CDR3 is TGCGCCAGCAGCTCGAGGCTAGTCGGCGATTCACCCCTCCACTTT. It is translated as CASSSRLVGDSPLHF.

The V call is TRBV6-5, the J call TRBJ1-2; D call uncertain. CDR1 is MNHEY, CDR2 SVGAGI, per germline. V was trimmed by 5 bases and J by 8 bases, leaving 18 bases between them. CDR3 size: 14 residues. Here the CDR3 reads CASSESGLVRGYTF. The DNA of the CDR3 is TGTGCCAGCAGTGAATCTGGACTCGTGCGGGGCTACACCTTC.

This clone was recorded once. The gene calls are TRBV5-1 and TRBJ1-2, with 7 bases aligning to TRBD1. Germline CDR1 reads SGHRS; CDR2 reads YFSETQ. The CDR3 runs to 15 residues. The V segment lost 6 bases and the J segment 8 bases; nucleotides outside the gene matches: 16. CDR3 coding DNA: TGCGCCAGCAACCAAATTGGAGGAACAGGGGTGGGCTACACCTTC. Translated: CASNQIGGTGVGYTF.

The chain links TRBV6-5 to TRBJ2-1; 7 bases line up with TRBD2. Germline loops: CDR1 MNHEY, CDR2 SVGAGI. The CDR3 spans 16 residues. Losses at the gene ends were 0 bases for V and 4 bases for J; bases not matched to a gene: 6. CDR3 sequence: CASSYSGGRGYNEQFF. Written as DNA, the CDR3 is TGTGCCAGCAGTTACTCGGGTGGGAGGGGATACAATGAGCAGTTCTTC.

The V and J genes are TRBV6-6 and TRBJ1-1; 8 bases agree with TRBD1. V trimming: 6 bases; J trimming: 0 bases; junction bases outside the gene matches: 9. CDR1 and CDR2 from the germline V gene are MNHNY and SVGAGI (reference sequence). The CDR3 spans 16 residues. For the CDR3, the DNA is TGTGCCAGCAGCCACTACCGGACAGGGCTGAACACTGAAGCTTTCTTT. This encodes CASSHYRTGLNTEAFF.

J is TRBJ2-2 and V is TRBV7-2, with 8 bases matching TRBD1. Trimming at V came to 4 bases and at J to 4 bases, leaving 8 bases not matched to a gene. CDR3 length: 16 residues. From germline, CDR1 is SGHTA and CDR2 FQGNSA. Here the CDR3 reads CASSSPRTGTTGELFF. CDR3 DNA sequence: TGTGCCAGCAGCTCCCCCCGGACAGGGACCACCGGGGAGCTGTTTTTT.

The chain employs TRBV4-1 and TRBJ2-1, with 7 bases fitting TRBD2. The CDR3 is 14 amino acids. From germline, CDR1 is MGHRA and CDR2 YSYEKL. After removal of 1 base from V and 10 bases from J, the junction contained 7 bases not matched to a gene. The CDR3 sequence is CASSQVGGVGEQFF. The CDR3 nucleotides read TGCGCCAGCAGCCAAGTTGGGGGGGTAGGGGAGCAGTTCTTC.

The chain uses TRBV30 and TRBJ1-1; D might be TRBD1 (5 bases). This CDR3 is built from 13 residues. Germline V gene data show CDR1 as GTSNPN and CDR2 as SVGIG (reference sequence). The V and J ends lost 3 bases and 0 bases respectively, with 8 bases between them. CDR3 sequence: CAWRQTVNTEAFF. CDR3 sequence (DNA): TGTGCCTGGAGGCAGACAGTGAACACTGAAGCTTTCTTT.

The chain is built from TRBV27 and TRBJ1-1; 8 positions match TRBD1. J was trimmed by 5 bases and V by 5 bases; bases with no gene match: 10. This CDR3 is built from 15 residues. Germline V gene data show CDR1 as MNHEY and CDR2 as SMNVEV (reference sequence). In nucleotides, the CDR3 is TGTGCCAGCAGTCGGGTTGTCAGGGGGCGGACTGAAGCTTTCTTT. It encodes CASSRVVRGRTEAFF.